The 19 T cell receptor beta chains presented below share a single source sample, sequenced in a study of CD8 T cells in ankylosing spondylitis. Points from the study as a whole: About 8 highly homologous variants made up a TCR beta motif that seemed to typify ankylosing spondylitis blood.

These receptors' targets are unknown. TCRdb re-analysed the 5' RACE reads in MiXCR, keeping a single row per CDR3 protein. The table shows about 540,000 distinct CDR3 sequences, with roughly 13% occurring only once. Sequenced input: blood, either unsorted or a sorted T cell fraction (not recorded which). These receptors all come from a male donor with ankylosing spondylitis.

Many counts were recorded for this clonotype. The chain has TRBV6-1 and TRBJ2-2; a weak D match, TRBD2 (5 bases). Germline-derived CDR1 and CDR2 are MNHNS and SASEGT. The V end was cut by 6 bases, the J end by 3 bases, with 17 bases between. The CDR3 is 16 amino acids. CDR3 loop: CASSQSPSGDTGELFF. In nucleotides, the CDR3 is TGTGCCAGCAGCCAAAGCCCCTCCGGGGACACCGGGGAGCTGTTTTTT.

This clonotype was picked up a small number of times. CDR3 sequence (DNA): TGCGCCAGCAGCCACCTCTCGGGCCCTGTTGCCCAGTACTTC. Protein sequence: CASSHLSGPVAQYF. The chain links TRBV4-1 to TRBJ2-5; no clear D gene. Trimming shortened V by 3 bases and J by 9 bases, and 17 bases separated the two germline ends. CDR1 is MGHRA and CDR2 is YSYEKL in the germline V gene. The CDR3 runs to 14 residues.

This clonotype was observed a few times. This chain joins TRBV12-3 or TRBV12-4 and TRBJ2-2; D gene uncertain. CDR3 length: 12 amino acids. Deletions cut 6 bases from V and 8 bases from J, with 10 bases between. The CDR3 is CASRFHRGELFF. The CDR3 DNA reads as TGTGCCAGCAGGTTCCATCGGGGGGAGCTGTTTTTT.

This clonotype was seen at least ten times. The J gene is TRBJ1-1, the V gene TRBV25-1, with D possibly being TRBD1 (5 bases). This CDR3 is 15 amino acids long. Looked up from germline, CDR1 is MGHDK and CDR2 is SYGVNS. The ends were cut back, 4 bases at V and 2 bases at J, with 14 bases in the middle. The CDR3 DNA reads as TGTGCCAGCAGTGGACCAGGGACTGCAAACACTGAAGCTTTCTTT. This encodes CASSGPGTANTEAFF.

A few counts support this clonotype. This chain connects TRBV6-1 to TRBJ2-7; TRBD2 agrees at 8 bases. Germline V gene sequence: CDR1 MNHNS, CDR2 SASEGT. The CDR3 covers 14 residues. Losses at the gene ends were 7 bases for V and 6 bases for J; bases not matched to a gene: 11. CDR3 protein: CASTGSLAVVEQYF. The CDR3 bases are TGTGCCAGCACCGGATCACTAGCGGTGGTCGAGCAGTACTTC.

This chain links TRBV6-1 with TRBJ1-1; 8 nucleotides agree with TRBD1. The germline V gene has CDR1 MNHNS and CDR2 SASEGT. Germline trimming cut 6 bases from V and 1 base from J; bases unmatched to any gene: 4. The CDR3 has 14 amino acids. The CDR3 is CASRAGGGNTEAFF. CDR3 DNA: TGTGCCAGCAGGGCAGGGGGCGGGAACACTGAAGCTTTCTTT.

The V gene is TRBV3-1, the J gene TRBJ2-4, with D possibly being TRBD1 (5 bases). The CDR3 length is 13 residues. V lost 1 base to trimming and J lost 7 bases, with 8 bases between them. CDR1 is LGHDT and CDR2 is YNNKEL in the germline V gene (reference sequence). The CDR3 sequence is CASSQGGINIQYF. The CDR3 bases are TGTGCCAGCAGCCAAGGGGGCATCAACATTCAGTACTTC.

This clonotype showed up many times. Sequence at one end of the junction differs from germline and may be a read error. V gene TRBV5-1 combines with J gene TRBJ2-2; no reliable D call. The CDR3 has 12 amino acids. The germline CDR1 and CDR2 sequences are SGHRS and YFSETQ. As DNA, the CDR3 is TGTGCCAGCAGCTTAGAGACCGGGGAGCTGTTTTTT. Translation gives CASSLETGELFF.

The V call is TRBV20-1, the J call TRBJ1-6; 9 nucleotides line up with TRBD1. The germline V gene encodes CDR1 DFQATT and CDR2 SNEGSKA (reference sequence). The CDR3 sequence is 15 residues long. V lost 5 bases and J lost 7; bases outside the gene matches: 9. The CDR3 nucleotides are TGCAGTGCTTCAACAGGGGGCTCGGAGAATTCACCCCTCCACTTT. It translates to CSASTGGSENSPLHF.

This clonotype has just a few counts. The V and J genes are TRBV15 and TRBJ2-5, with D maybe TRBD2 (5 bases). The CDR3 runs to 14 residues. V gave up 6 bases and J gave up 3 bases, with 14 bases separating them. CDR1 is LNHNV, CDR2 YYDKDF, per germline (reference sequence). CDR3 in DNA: TGTGCCACCAGTCCGGGCGAGCGGAAAGAGACCCAGTACTTC. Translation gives CATSPGERKETQYF.

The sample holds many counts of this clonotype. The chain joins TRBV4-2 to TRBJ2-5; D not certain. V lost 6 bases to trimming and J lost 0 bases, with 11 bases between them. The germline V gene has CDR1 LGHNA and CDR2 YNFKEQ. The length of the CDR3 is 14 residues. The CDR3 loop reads CASSRSSYQETQYF. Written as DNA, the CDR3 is TGTGCCAGCAGTCGGAGCTCCTACCAAGAGACCCAGTACTTC.

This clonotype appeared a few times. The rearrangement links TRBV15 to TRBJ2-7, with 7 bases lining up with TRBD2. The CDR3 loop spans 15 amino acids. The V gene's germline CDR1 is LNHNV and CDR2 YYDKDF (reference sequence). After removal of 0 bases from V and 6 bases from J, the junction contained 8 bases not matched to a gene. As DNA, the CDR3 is TGTGCCACCAGCAGAGATGGGCGGGAGTCATCCGAGCAGTACTTC. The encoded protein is CATSRDGRESSEQYF.

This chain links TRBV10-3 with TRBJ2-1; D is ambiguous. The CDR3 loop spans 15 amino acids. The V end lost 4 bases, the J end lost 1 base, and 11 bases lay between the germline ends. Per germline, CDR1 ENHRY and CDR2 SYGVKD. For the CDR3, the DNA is TGTGCCATCAGTGTTGTCCAAAGTTCCTACAATGAGCAGTTCTTC. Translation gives CAISVVQSSYNEQFF.

The CDR3 reads CASSTFFGGSTDSPLHF. The DNA of the CDR3 is TGCGCCAGCAGCACTTTTTTCGGAGGGTCAACGGATTCACCCCTCCACTTT. The chain carries TRBV4-1 and TRBJ1-6; D remains ambiguous. V lost 5 bases, J lost 8 bases, and 22 bases lay in between. The CDR3 is 17 residues long. Germline assignment: CDR1 MGHRA and CDR2 YSYEKL.

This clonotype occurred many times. In nucleotides, the CDR3 is TGTGCCAGCAGTCCAAGGCGGGGCCCCAACACTGAAGCTTTCTTT. This sequence encodes CASSPRRGPNTEAFF. The chain recombines TRBV7-2 with TRBJ1-1; perhaps TRBD1 as D (5 bases). The CDR3 is 15 amino acids. V lost 6 bases and J lost 2, with 16 bases in between. The germline CDR1 and CDR2 sequences are SGHTA and FQGNSA.

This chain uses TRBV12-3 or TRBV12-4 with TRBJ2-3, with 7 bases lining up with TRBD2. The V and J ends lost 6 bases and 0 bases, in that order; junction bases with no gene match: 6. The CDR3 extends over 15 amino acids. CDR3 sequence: CASRASGTSTDTQYF. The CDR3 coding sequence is TGTGCCAGCAGAGCTAGCGGTACTAGCACAGATACGCAGTATTTT.

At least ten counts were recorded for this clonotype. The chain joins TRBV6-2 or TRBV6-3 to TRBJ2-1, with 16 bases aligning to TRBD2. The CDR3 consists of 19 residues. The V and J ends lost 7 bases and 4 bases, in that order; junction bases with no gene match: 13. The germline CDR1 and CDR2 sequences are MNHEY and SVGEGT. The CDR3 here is CASNRAGLAGGPRYNEQFF. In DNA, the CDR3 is TGTGCCAGCAATCGAGCGGGACTAGCGGGAGGGCCGAGGTACAATGAGCAGTTCTTC.

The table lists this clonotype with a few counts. The CDR3: CSARGGRGNTEAFF. As DNA, the CDR3 is TGCAGTGCTAGAGGGGGCAGGGGCAACACTGAAGCTTTCTTT. The V call is TRBV20-1, the J call TRBJ1-1; D is perhaps TRBD1 (6 bases). Trimming took 1 base from V and 2 from J, leaving 11 bases between them. CDR1 DFQATT and CDR2 SNEGSKA come from the germline V gene (reference sequence). The length of the CDR3 is 14 residues.

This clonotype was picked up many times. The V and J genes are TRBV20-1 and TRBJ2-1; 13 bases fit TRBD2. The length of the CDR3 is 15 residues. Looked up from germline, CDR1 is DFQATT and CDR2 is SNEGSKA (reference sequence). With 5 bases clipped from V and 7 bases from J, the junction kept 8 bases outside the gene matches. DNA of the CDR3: TGCAGTGCTTTTCATACTAGCGGGAGGGGGAATGAGCAGTTCTTC. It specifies CSAFHTSGRGNEQFF.